Listed here are 17 T cell receptor beta chains from one sample, sequenced in a study of cytomegalovirus exposure and HLA in healthy donors. PCR amplification relied on 60 Vbeta primers (plus 13 Jbeta primers). TCRdb's copy holds only in-frame clones and misses some; the assay was immunoSEQ multiplex PCR. The data show fewer than 150,000 clones, 76% seen once. Sequenced: PBMCs. The receptors originated from a man aged 18 to 29 in good health and CMV-seronegative.

The chain couples TRBV9 to TRBJ2-5; D remains ambiguous. Per germline, CDR1 SGDLS and CDR2 YYNGEE. Trimming cost V 4 bases and J 2 bases, with 15 bases left between them. This CDR3 is 15 amino acids long. The CDR3, as DNA: TGTGCCAGCAGCTTAGGTTGGCAGTCGCAAGAGACCCAGTACTTC. The encoded protein is CASSLGWQSQETQYF.

This clone was seen a single time. The rearrangement links TRBV10-2 to TRBJ2-7, with D maybe TRBD1 (6 bases). This CDR3 has 15 amino acids. Trimming took 2 bases from V and 0 from J, leaving 11 bases between them. The germline V gene encodes CDR1 WSHSY and CDR2 SAAADI. In DNA form, the CDR3 reads TGCGCCAGCAGTGAGGGGCAGGGGCCCTCCTACGAGCAGTACTTC. Protein: CASSEGQGPSYEQYF.

This clone has just one count. This chain connects TRBV2 to TRBJ2-1; TRBD1 might be the D (6 bases). This CDR3 has 17 residues. V lost 0 bases, J lost 5 bases, and 17 bases lay in between. CDR1 and CDR2 (germline): SNHLY, FYNNEI. The CDR3 sequence: CASSEARLGGGDNEQFF. The CDR3 DNA reads TGTGCCAGCAGTGAAGCCCGTCTAGGGGGTGGGGACAATGAGCAGTTCTTC.

This clone was counted only a few times. This chain links TRBV19 with TRBJ1-5; D might be TRBD1 (5 bases). CDR3 length: 16 residues. Germline CDR1 LNHDA, CDR2 SQIVND (reference sequence). Trimming left V 5 bases short and J 4 bases short, with 18 bases between. The CDR3 protein is CASSGRGGFSNQPQHF. Written as DNA, the CDR3 is TGTGCCAGTAGTGGGAGGGGTGGATTCTCGAATCAGCCCCAGCATTTT.

V and J are TRBV4-1 and TRBJ1-4; perhaps TRBD1 as D (6 bases). This CDR3 is 14 amino acids long. CDR1 and CDR2 from the germline V gene are MGHRA and YSYEKL. Trimming removed 1 base from V and 7 bases from J, with 10 bases in between. The CDR3 is CASSQGPGAEKLFF. In DNA, the CDR3 is TGCGCCAGCAGCCAAGGGCCAGGGGCTGAAAAACTGTTTTTT.

J is TRBJ2-1 and V is TRBV5-1, with D perhaps TRBD2 (6 bases). Trimming stripped 4 bases from V and 0 bases from J, with 11 bases between. The germline V gene encodes CDR1 SGHRS and CDR2 YFSETQ. The CDR3 has 15 amino acids. The CDR3 is CASSAGPSSYNEQFF. The CDR3 coding sequence is TGCGCCAGCAGCGCGGGACCAAGCTCCTACAATGAGCAGTTCTTC.

The chain is built from TRBV28 and TRBJ2-7; weak D call: TRBD1 (6 bases). The CDR3 is 14 amino acids. V was pared by 7 bases and J by 3 bases, with 16 bases between. CDR1 is MDHEN and CDR2 is SYDVKM in the germline V gene. CDR3 sequence: CASKDPRGGYEQYF. DNA for the CDR3: TGTGCCAGCAAGGACCCCCGAGGGGGCTACGAGCAGTACTTC.

This chain joins TRBV7-2 and TRBJ2-5; 8 bases fit TRBD1. The J call may not be correct, given that the DNA end is closer to TRBJ2-7. Germline V gene data show CDR1 as SGHTA and CDR2 as FQGNSA. The length of the CDR3 is 12 residues. CDR3: CASGQGGYEQYF. CDR3 DNA: TGTGCCAGCGGACAGGGTGGGTACGAGCAGTACTTC.

J is TRBJ2-7 and V is TRBV29-1; 11 bases are shared with TRBD1. This CDR3 spans 15 amino acids. The germline gives CDR1 SQVTM, CDR2 ANQGSEA. V trimming: 0 bases; J trimming: 3 bases; junction bases outside the gene matches: 4. This chain's CDR3 is CSVEDGGTGGYEQYF. CDR3 sequence (DNA): TGCAGCGTTGAAGATGGGGGGACAGGGGGCTACGAGCAGTACTTC.

J is TRBJ1-4 and V is TRBV19, with TRBD1 as a possible D gene (5 bases). Germline-derived CDR1 and CDR2 are LNHDA and SQIVND (reference sequence). Trimming took 9 bases from V and 7 from J, leaving 21 bases between them. The CDR3 length is 15 residues. CDR3 nucleotides: TGTGCCAGCCATCCCCGGCGGGGGGTAGGTGAAAAACTGTTTTTT. Protein: CASHPRRGVGEKLFF. The full variable domain, rest sourced from reference TRBV19 and TRBJ1-4, is DGGITQSPKYLFRKEGQNVTLSCEQNLNHDAMYWYRQDPGQGLRLIYYSQIVNDFQKGDIAEGYSVSREKKESFPLTVTSAQKNPTAFYLCASHPRRGVGEKLFFGSGTQLSVL.

The V gene is TRBV6-5, the J gene TRBJ2-1, with 8 positions matching TRBD1. In germline, CDR1 is MNHEY, CDR2 SVGAGI. This CDR3 region has 15 residues. The V gene end was trimmed by 6 bases and the J gene end by 6 bases; junction bases not matched to a gene: 10. This chain's CDR3 is CASRADRVSLNEQFF. Written as DNA, the CDR3 is TGTGCCAGCAGAGCGGACAGGGTGTCCCTCAATGAGCAGTTCTTC.

CDR3 in DNA: TGTGCCAGTAGTATAAGTACTAGCGGGGGTCAAGAGACCCAGTACTTC. This sequence encodes CASSISTSGGQETQYF. The gene calls are TRBV19 and TRBJ2-5, with 11 bases lining up with TRBD2. CDR3 length: 16 residues. Trimming removed 2 bases from V and 2 bases from J; junction bases left unmatched: 4. CDR1 is LNHDA, CDR2 SQIVND, per germline (reference sequence).

The V and J genes are TRBV7-2 and TRBJ2-7; 7 bases are a match to TRBD1. The CDR3 extends over 15 amino acids. From germline, CDR1 is SGHTA and CDR2 FQGNSA. After removal of 0 bases from V and 4 bases from J, the junction contained 6 bases not matched to a gene. The CDR3 here is CASSLAYPGGYEQYF. CDR3 nucleotides: TGTGCCAGCAGCTTAGCGTACCCAGGGGGTTACGAGCAGTACTTC.

With respect to this clone: Other DNA sequences of this sample code for an identical CDR3. The chain employs TRBV27 and TRBJ2-7; TRBD1 matches 9 bases. CDR3 length: 14 amino acids. V trimming: 5 bases; J trimming: 1 base; junction bases outside the gene matches: 3. Germline lookup yields CDR1 MNHEY and CDR2 SMNVEV (reference sequence). The CDR3 region has the DNA TGTGCCAGCAGTACCGGGACAGGGTCCTACGAGCAGTACTTC. Protein product: CASSTGTGSYEQYF.

The chain joins TRBV19 to TRBJ1-5; 7 bases map to TRBD1. The CDR3 runs to 14 residues. Germline CDR1 reads LNHDA; CDR2 reads SQIVND (reference sequence). The ends lost 3 bases at V and 5 bases at J; junction bases unmatched: 4. The CDR3 loop is CASSIGTDYQPQHF. The CDR3 DNA reads as TGTGCCAGTAGTATTGGGACAGATTATCAGCCCCAGCATTTT.

J is TRBJ2-7 and V is TRBV28; 8 bases fit TRBD1. The CDR3 is 14 amino acids. J gave up 4 bases and V 7 bases, and 9 bases lay outside the gene matches. The germline V gene has CDR1 MDHEN and CDR2 SYDVKM. The CDR3 DNA reads TGTGCCAGCACCTCTCGGACAGGGTCGTACGAGCAGTACTTC. Protein sequence: CASTSRTGSYEQYF.

This clone was seen a handful of times. V is TRBV30 and J is TRBJ2-7, with D possibly being TRBD2 (7 bases). V lost 2 bases and J lost 10, with 15 bases in between. The germline gives CDR1 GTSNPN, CDR2 SVGIG (reference sequence). CDR3 length: 12 residues. The CDR3 is CAWSRWAGAQYF. CDR3 nucleotides: TGTGCCTGGAGTCGCTGGGCGGGGGCCCAGTACTTC.